This is a list of T cell receptor beta chains from one sample in a study of chemoradiotherapy in HPV16-positive cancers. Repertoires were generated with immunoSEQ multiplex PCR, while TCRdb's copy carries only in-frame clones and drops some. Among some 14,000 clones listed, around 77% were seen once. The specimen was taken from a patient who underwent chemoradiotherapy. All receptors come from a human donor with HPV-associated anogenital cancer. The CDR3 runs from the conserved cysteine through the conserved F or W. D genes are given only for firm matches. Not all rows give a size; the values are once, few, many and, for expanded clones, a class.

cdr3_nt: TGTGCCAGCAGTGGGGACAGGGGGCGGGATGCTTTCTTT
cdr3_aa: CASSGDRGRDAFF
v_call: TRBV2
clone_size: once
d_call: TRBD1
j_call: TRBJ1-1

cdr3_nt: TGTGCCAGCACCGGGGGTGGCACTGAAGCTTTCTTT
cdr3_aa: CASTGGGTEAFF
v_call: TRBV18
clone_size: .
d_call: .
j_call: TRBJ1-1

cdr3_nt: TGTGCCAGTAGTATGGGGGACATCACCGGGGAGCTGTTTTTT
cdr3_aa: CASSMGDITGELFF
v_call: TRBV19
clone_size: .
d_call: .
j_call: TRBJ2-2

cdr3_nt: TGTGCCATCAGTGAGACTAGCGGGGGCACAGATACGCAGTATTTT
cdr3_aa: CAISETSGGTDTQYF
v_call: TRBV10-3
clone_size: once
d_call: TRBD2
j_call: TRBJ2-3

cdr3_nt: TGTGCCAGCAGCCTTAGACAGGCAGGCACCGGGGAGCTGTTTTTC
cdr3_aa: CASSLRQAGTGELFF
v_call: TRBV11-3
clone_size: .
d_call: .
j_call: TRBJ2-2

cdr3_nt: TGTGCCAGTAGTGAGGGTGGCCCGATCTACGAGCAGTACTTC
cdr3_aa: CASSEGGPIYEQYF
v_call: TRBV19
clone_size: .
d_call: .
j_call: TRBJ2-7

cdr3_nt: TGTGCCAGCAGCCAATATCAGGGGCACGGCTACACCTTC
cdr3_aa: CASSQYQGHGYTF
v_call: TRBV27
clone_size: .
d_call: .
j_call: TRBJ1-2

cdr3_nt: TGTGCCAGCAGCCAGACAATGGACACTGAAGCTTTCTTT
cdr3_aa: CASSQTMDTEAFF
v_call: TRBV7-8
clone_size: .
d_call: .
j_call: TRBJ1-1

cdr3_nt: TGTGCCAGCAGCGTAAGGGACGGTGAAAAACTGTTTTTT
cdr3_aa: CASSVRDGEKLFF
v_call: TRBV9
clone_size: few
d_call: .
j_call: TRBJ1-4

cdr3_nt: TGTGCCAGCAGCTTAGAGCGGGATTGGCTTTTGTTT
cdr3_aa: CASSLERDWLLF
v_call: TRBV11-2
clone_size: .
d_call: .
j_call: TRBJ2-3

cdr3_nt: TGTGCCAGCTCCCCCACAGGGTTCTACAATGAGCAGTTCTTC
cdr3_aa: CASSPTGFYNEQFF
v_call: TRBV18
clone_size: medium-sized
d_call: .
j_call: TRBJ2-1

cdr3_nt: TGTGCCAGCAGCTTGGGGGGCCGGGAGACCCAGTACTTC
cdr3_aa: CASSLGGRETQYF
v_call: TRBV11-3
clone_size: .
d_call: .
j_call: TRBJ2-5

cdr3_nt: TGTGCCAGCAACCCACCAGGGGGCGGACCTGAAGCTTTCTTT
cdr3_aa: CASNPPGGGPEAFF
v_call: TRBV6-5
clone_size: .
d_call: TRBD1
j_call: TRBJ1-1

cdr3_nt: TGCGCCAGCAGCCAAGAAGTTAGTAGAGGGCGGGATGAAAAACTGTTTTTT
cdr3_aa: CASSQEVSRGRDEKLFF
v_call: TRBV4-3
clone_size: .
d_call: .
j_call: TRBJ1-4

cdr3_nt: TGTGCCATTCGGGAGGCGATGGAGCGGGGGGGACGTAGCACAGATACGCAGTATTTT
cdr3_aa: CAIREAMERGGRSTDTQYF
v_call: TRBV10-3
clone_size: .
d_call: TRBD2
j_call: TRBJ2-3

cdr3_nt: TGTGCCACCGGAACCAGTCAGCCCCAGCATTTT
cdr3_aa: CATGTSQPQHF
v_call: TRBV15
clone_size: .
d_call: .
j_call: TRBJ1-5

cdr3_nt: TGTGCCATCAGTGAGGACGGGACAGGGGATGATCAGCCCCAGCATTTT
cdr3_aa: CAISEDGTGDDQPQHF
v_call: TRBV10-3
clone_size: .
d_call: TRBD1
j_call: TRBJ1-5

cdr3_nt: TGCGCCAGCAGCCAAGATAGAGTGGAACATAGGAGCTCCTACAATGAGCAGTTCTTC
cdr3_aa: CASSQDRVEHRSSYNEQFF
v_call: TRBV4-3
clone_size: .
d_call: .
j_call: TRBJ2-1

cdr3_nt: TGTGCCAGCAGCCAAGGCCCGGGACAGGGGGACACTGAAGCTTTCTTT
cdr3_aa: CASSQGPGQGDTEAFF
v_call: TRBV4-2
clone_size: .
d_call: TRBD1
j_call: TRBJ1-1

cdr3_nt: TGTGCCAGCAGTAATGGGACAGTCTATGGCTACACCTTC
cdr3_aa: CASSNGTVYGYTF
v_call: TRBV27
clone_size: .
d_call: TRBD1
j_call: TRBJ1-2

cdr3_nt: TGTGCCAGCAGTTGGACAGGGCCCCCAGGAAAACAAGAGACCCAGTACTTC
cdr3_aa: CASSWTGPPGKQETQYF
v_call: TRBV5-5
clone_size: .
d_call: TRBD1
j_call: TRBJ2-5

cdr3_nt: TGTGCCAGCAGTGAATACAGGGGAGGGATGTACGAGCAGTACTTC
cdr3_aa: CASSEYRGGMYEQYF
v_call: TRBV2
clone_size: .
d_call: .
j_call: TRBJ2-7